This T cell receptor (beta chain) was recorded in a study of CD8+ T cells in alopecia areata. RNA extraction and reverse transcription yielded cDNA as sequencing template. Sequenced by immunoSEQ multiplex PCR; TCRdb stores in-frame clones only, minus some. Of a few hundred thousand clones listed, 30% to 40% are singletons. V shed 6 bases and J shed 6 bases, with 23 bases lying between them. This CDR3 region has 16 residues. CDR1 is SEHNR and CDR2 is FQNEAQ in the germline V gene (reference sequence). Noted treatment: oral pan-JAK inhibitor, 5-10 mg twice daily. The sequencing here drew on CD4+ T cells sorted from blood, taken between weeks 30 and 35, from a patient treated with tofacitinib. The TCR comes from a human donor with alopecia areata. The rearrangement joins TRBV7-9 to TRBJ1-1, with TRBD1 as a possible D gene (5 bases). The CDR3 DNA reads TGTGCCAGCAGTCCCGCTGGGGCACCGGCAAGTGCTGAAGCTTTCTTT. This translates into CASSPAGAPASAEAFF. Variable domain in full (rest from reference TRBV7-9 and TRBJ1-1): DTGVSQNPRHKITKRGQNVTFRCDPISEHNRLYWYRQTLGQGPEFLTYFQNEAQLEKSRLLSDRFSAERPKGSFSTLEIQRTEQGDSAMYLCASSPAGAPASAEAFFGQGTRLTVV.